One and the same sample provided the 8 T cell receptor beta chains below, sequenced in a study of early T cells in non-severe SARS-CoV-2 infection. TCRdb redid the calling of the 5' RACE reads with MiXCR, one entry per CDR3 protein. The sample lists around 75,000 distinct CDR3 sequences; 8.5% to 10% were seen once. What was sequenced was whole blood. The receptors were gathered from an adult who was a healthcare worker with PCR-confirmed SARS-CoV-2 infection or an uninfected control (not recorded which).

In this sample, this clonotype turned up a few times. V gene TRBV20-1 combines with J gene TRBJ2-3; tentatively, D is TRBD2 (5 bases). V shed 6 bases and J shed 9 bases, with 16 bases lying between them. The CDR3 covers 12 residues. Germline V gene sequence: CDR1 DFQATT, CDR2 SNEGSKA (reference sequence). The CDR3 region is CSAPRGPETQYF. The CDR3 DNA reads TGCAGTGCCCCCCGCGGGCCCGAAACGCAGTATTTT.

The chain recombines TRBV7-2 with TRBJ2-7; 9 nucleotides line up with TRBD2. V shed 4 bases and J 0 bases; nucleotides not matched to a gene: 10. The CDR3 loop spans 17 amino acids. Germline V gene lookup returns CDR1 SGHTA and CDR2 FQGNSA. In DNA form, the CDR3 reads TGTGCCAGCAGCTCAGTAGCGGGGGCCGCGAGCTCCTACGAGCAGTACTTC. Its translation is CASSSVAGAASSYEQYF.

At least ten counts were recorded for this clonotype. V gene TRBV6-6 combines with J gene TRBJ1-6; 8 bases are shared with TRBD1. This CDR3 spans 14 amino acids. V was pared by 5 bases and J by 6 bases, with 3 bases of the junction left unmatched. Germline loops: CDR1 MNHNY, CDR2 SVGAGI (reference sequence). CDR3 nucleotide sequence: TGTGCCAGCAGTCCGGACAGGGCTAATTCACCCCTCCACTTT. Its protein is CASSPDRANSPLHF.

The rearrangement joins TRBV6-5 to TRBJ2-6; D is perhaps TRBD1 (6 bases). Trimming removed 6 bases at V and 2 bases at J, with 23 bases between. Germline values: CDR1 MNHEY, CDR2 SVGAGI. The CDR3 extends over 19 amino acids. The CDR3 sequence: CASSRTVGVSSAGANVLTF. CDR3 DNA: TGTGCCAGCAGCAGGACAGTGGGAGTTTCCAGCGCTGGGGCCAACGTCCTGACTTTC.

There are a few counts of this clonotype. V usage is TRBV5-5 and J usage is TRBJ2-1, with D perhaps matching TRBD1 or TRBD2 (5 bases each). V was clipped by 5 bases and J by 9 bases, with 24 bases between them. This CDR3 has 16 amino acids. CDR1 is SGHKS, CDR2 YYEKEE, per germline (reference sequence). The CDR3 spells CASSLVTGTAAGEQFF. The CDR3 region has the DNA TGTGCCAGCAGTCTTGTGACCGGGACGGCCGCGGGTGAGCAGTTCTTC.

This clonotype occurred a few times. The chain is built from TRBV29-1 and TRBJ2-4; D is possibly TRBD1 or TRBD2 (5 bases each). CDR1 and CDR2 (germline): SQVTM, ANQGSEA. Deletions cut 6 bases from V and 6 bases from J, with 18 bases between. The CDR3 spans 14 residues. The CDR3 loop reads CSVDDRDGLNIQYF. Written as DNA, the CDR3 is TGCAGCGTCGACGACCGGGACGGTCTAAACATTCAGTACTTC.

This clonotype was detected many times. This chain uses TRBV29-1 with TRBJ1-1, with D hard to call. Trimming took off 5 bases at V and 5 bases at J, with 6 bases between the two ends. CDR3 length equals 10 residues. Germline V gene sequence: CDR1 SQVTM, CDR2 ANQGSEA. The chain's CDR3 is CSVPETEAFF. The CDR3 DNA sequence: TGCAGCGTTCCGGAGACTGAAGCTTTCTTT.

This clonotype showed up just a few times. The CDR3 here is CASSPEPGQPSEQYF. The CDR3 DNA reads TGTGCCAGCTCACCTGAGCCGGGACAGCCGTCCGAGCAGTACTTC. The rearrangement joins TRBV18 to TRBJ2-7; 7 bases align to TRBD1. The V and J ends lost 3 bases and 6 bases, in that order; junction bases with no gene match: 11. CDR3 length: 15 residues. The germline V gene has CDR1 KGHSH and CDR2 LQKENI.